These 23 T cell receptor beta chains originate from one sample sequenced in a study of blood T cell repertoires in COVID-19. Data came from immunoSEQ multiplex PCR; TCRdb stores just in-frame clones and leaves some out. This table holds roughly 190,000 clones, around 83% found once. Material for sequencing was PBMCs or T cells enriched from blood (not recorded which). Receptor source: a woman younger than 45 who had been exposed to COVID-19.

The gene calls are TRBV2 and TRBJ1-5, with 12 nucleotides matching TRBD1. The CDR3 length is 15 residues. In germline, CDR1 is SNHLY, CDR2 FYNNEI. V was clipped by 6 bases and J by 6 bases; unmatched bases: 6. The CDR3 DNA sequence: TGTGCCAGCAGCAAGGGACAGGGGGCAGGTCAGCCCCAGCATTTT. Its protein is CASSKGQGAGQPQHF.

This chain uses TRBV5-6 with TRBJ2-7; D uncertain. Germline CDR1 is SGHDT and CDR2 is YYEEEE. V was pared by 0 bases and J by 2 bases, with 9 bases between. There are 14 residues in the CDR3. The CDR3 DNA sequence: TGTGCCAGCAGCTTGGATCCTCTTGCCTACGAGCAGTACTTC. This codes for CASSLDPLAYEQYF.

The chain combines TRBV3-1 (or the pseudogene TRBV3-2) with TRBJ2-6, with a possible D match to TRBD1 (5 bases). There are 17 residues in the CDR3. Germline V lookup: CDR1 LGHDT, CDR2 YNNKEL (reference sequence). V lost 0 bases to trimming and J lost 1 base, with 10 bases between them. The CDR3 region is CASSQDRVQSGANVLTF. CDR3 in DNA: TGTGCCAGCAGCCAAGACAGGGTCCAATCTGGGGCCAACGTCCTGACTTTC.

This clone was observed once. The gene calls are TRBV15 and TRBJ1-2; 7 nucleotides agree with TRBD1. Germline CDR1 is LNHNV and CDR2 is YYDKDF (reference sequence). After removal of 2 bases from V and 5 bases from J, the junction contained 8 bases not matched to a gene. This CDR3 has 15 amino acids. In DNA, the CDR3 is TGTGCCACCAGCAGACAAGGGCAGGGGGATTATGGCTACACCTTC. This codes for CATSRQGQGDYGYTF.

This chain links TRBV12-3 or TRBV12-4 with TRBJ1-2; D uncertain. V shed 7 bases and J shed 8 bases, with 17 bases lying between them. The CDR3 covers 13 residues. The CDR3 loop is CASTLGGQGGYTF. The CDR3 nucleotides read TGTGCCAGCACCCTGGGCGGGCAAGGCGGCTACACCTTC.

The gene calls are TRBV14 and TRBJ1-3, with D possibly TRBD1 on 5 matching bases. Germline CDR1 and CDR2: SGHDN and FVKESK. V was shortened by 4 bases and J by 3 bases, with 16 bases between the two germline ends. The CDR3 has 16 residues. The CDR3 DNA reads as TGTGCCAGCAGCCCCAGACACGGGGGTAGTGGAAACACCATATATTTT. Translating gives CASSPRHGGSGNTIYF. The variable domain in full, completed from reference TRBV14 and TRBJ1-3, reads EAGVTQFPSHSVIEKGQTVTLRCDPISGHDNLYWYRRVMGKEIKFLLHFVKESKQDESGMPNNRFLAERTGGTYSTLKVQPAELEDSGVYFCASSPRHGGSGNTIYFGEGSWLTVV.

The rearrangement joins TRBV14 to TRBJ1-2; 9 nucleotides align to TRBD1. The trim removed 0 bases at V and 7 bases at J, leaving 9 bases unmatched. Germline values: CDR1 SGHDN, CDR2 FVKESK. The CDR3 runs to 16 residues. CDR3 region: CASSQDPGQGMFGYTF. CDR3 DNA: TGTGCCAGCAGCCAAGATCCAGGACAGGGGATGTTTGGCTACACCTTC.

This chain's CDR3 is CSAREGRGYTF. The CDR3, as DNA: TGCAGTGCTAGGGAGGGCCGGGGCTACACCTTC. The chain carries TRBV20-1 and TRBJ1-2; D gene ambiguous. V lost 3 bases and J lost 8, with 10 bases in between. This CDR3 has 11 residues. Germline CDR1 and CDR2: DFQATT and SNEGSKA (reference sequence).

The chain combines TRBV11-2 with TRBJ1-6; D might be TRBD1 (5 bases). Trimming removed 0 bases at V and 5 bases at J, with 5 bases between. This CDR3 contains 14 residues. CDR1 SGHAT and CDR2 FQNNGV come from the germline V gene. CDR3 sequence (DNA): TGTGCCAGCAGCTTAGACAGGGATAATTCACCCCTCCACTTT. This translates into CASSLDRDNSPLHF.

The V gene is TRBV2, the J gene TRBJ2-7; 13 bases match TRBD2. Per the germline V gene, CDR1 is SNHLY and CDR2 is FYNNEI. The trim removed 6 bases at V and 2 bases at J, leaving 19 bases unmatched. The length of the CDR3 is 20 residues. The CDR3 coding sequence is TGTGCCAGCAGACGGACTAGCGGGGGCGCAGCACCTTCCCGACCCTACGAGCAGTACTTC. It encodes CASRRTSGGAAPSRPYEQYF.

V usage is TRBV30 and J usage is TRBJ1-5, with D hard to call. CDR1 GTSNPN and CDR2 SVGIG come from the germline V gene (reference sequence). With 2 bases removed from V and 0 bases from J, the gap between germline ends came to 17 bases. The CDR3 sequence is 17 residues long. In DNA, the CDR3 is TGTGCCTGGAGTCCCTCTCGGAATACGGGTAGCAATCAGCCCCAGCATTTT. This encodes CAWSPSRNTGSNQPQHF.

This chain connects TRBV6-6 to TRBJ1-2; 9 bases match TRBD1. The length of the CDR3 is 14 residues. V gave up 5 bases and J gave up 3 bases; unmatched junction bases: 4. The germline CDR1 and CDR2 sequences are MNHNY and SVGAGI (reference sequence). CDR3 sequence: CASSTGTGYYGYTF. DNA for the CDR3: TGTGCCAGCAGTACCGGGACAGGGTACTATGGCTACACCTTC.

The V call is TRBV29-1, the J call TRBJ1-1, with TRBD1 matching 8 bases. The CDR3 runs 13 residues. V dropped 7 bases and J dropped 3; count of bases not matched to a gene: 7. Germline lookup yields CDR1 SQVTM and CDR2 ANQGSEA. The DNA of the CDR3 is TGCAGCGCCGAAGTGGACAGGGACACTGAAGCTTTCTTT. It specifies CSAEVDRDTEAFF.

The chain couples TRBV5-5 to TRBJ2-2, with D perhaps matching TRBD1 (7 bases). The CDR3 is 15 residues long. Trimming pared 4 bases from V and 5 bases from J, leaving 15 bases between. Germline values: CDR1 SGHKS, CDR2 YYEKEE (reference sequence). CDR3: CASSPEAGGTGELFF. Here the CDR3 DNA reads TGTGCCAGCAGCCCCGAGGCAGGGGGGACCGGGGAGCTGTTTTTT.

The chain has TRBV7-2 and TRBJ1-3, with TRBD1 matching 9 bases. The germline gives CDR1 SGHTA, CDR2 FQGNSA. This CDR3 comprises 15 residues. V lost 3 bases and J lost 3; bases outside the gene matches: 3. DNA for the CDR3: TGTGCCAGCAGCTTGAGGGGACAGGGTGGAAACACCATATATTTT. Translated, it gives CASSLRGQGGNTIYF.

CDR3 sequence (DNA): TGTGCCACCAGCGGGCTGGGACAGACAACCTACGAGCAGTACTTC. Its protein product is CATSGLGQTTYEQYF. The chain has TRBV15 and TRBJ2-7; 7 bases fit TRBD1. In germline, CDR1 is LNHNV, CDR2 YYDKDF (reference sequence). The J segment lost 2 bases and the V segment lost 5 bases, leaving 9 bases of the junction unmatched. There are 15 residues in the CDR3.

The sample holds many counts of this clone. The rearrangement uses TRBV19 and TRBJ1-1; no reliable D call. The germline V gene has CDR1 LNHDA and CDR2 SQIVND (reference sequence). Deletions cut 5 bases from V and 2 bases from J, with 9 bases between. The CDR3 totals 13 residues. The CDR3 region is CASSPRHNTEAFF. Here the CDR3 DNA reads TGTGCCAGTAGTCCCCGACATAACACTGAAGCTTTCTTT.

This chain connects TRBV19 to TRBJ2-2, with TRBD1 identical over 8 bases. Germline V gives CDR1 LNHDA, CDR2 SQIVND (reference sequence). The CDR3 totals 14 residues. V shed 7 bases and J 4 bases; nucleotides not matched to a gene: 5. The CDR3 is CASNPGGRTGELFF. DNA of the CDR3: TGTGCCAGTAACCCAGGGGGCCGCACCGGGGAGCTGTTTTTT.

The chain employs TRBV5-6 and TRBJ1-5; perhaps TRBD1 as D (5 bases). Per germline, CDR1 SGHDT and CDR2 YYEEEE. The V end lost 0 bases, the J end lost 6 bases, and 7 bases lay between the germline ends. The CDR3 has 13 amino acids. The CDR3 region has the DNA TGTGCCAGCAGCTTGGGGGGCCTTCAGCCCCAGCATTTT. It yields the protein CASSLGGLQPQHF.

In nucleotides, the CDR3 is TGTGCCAGCAGCCGTACTAGGGACGAGCAGTACTTC. It yields the protein CASSRTRDEQYF. This chain joins TRBV3-1 (or the pseudogene TRBV3-2) and TRBJ2-7; weak D call: TRBD2 (5 bases). With 4 bases removed from V and 5 bases from J, the gap between germline ends came to 9 bases. This CDR3 contains 12 residues. Germline V gives CDR1 LGHDT, CDR2 YNNKEL (reference sequence).

The rearrangement uses TRBV5-8 and TRBJ1-1; 12 bases line up with TRBD1. CDR3 length equals 15 residues. V shed 1 base, J shed 6 bases, and the junction held 4 bases outside the gene matches. The germline V gene has CDR1 SGHTS and CDR2 YDEGEE. The CDR3: CASSLFGTGGSEAFF. The CDR3 DNA reads as TGTGCCAGCAGCTTGTTCGGGACAGGGGGCTCTGAAGCTTTCTTT. Full variable domain (remainder filled in from reference TRBV5-8 and TRBJ1-1): EAGVTQSPTHLIKTRGQQATLRCSPISGHTSVYWYQQALGLGLQFLLWYDEGEERNRGNFPPRFSGRQFPNYSSELNVNALELEDSALYLCASSLFGTGGSEAFFGQGTRLTVV.

The chain is built from TRBV6-2 or TRBV6-3 and TRBJ2-2; TRBD2 is a possible D gene (6 bases). There are 16 residues in the CDR3. Germline CDR1 and CDR2: MNHEY and SVGEGT. V gave up 4 bases and J gave up 6 bases, with 18 bases separating them. The DNA of the CDR3 is TGTGCCAGCAGTTTGGGGGACTTACAGAGAGCCGGGGAGCTGTTTTTT. The encoded protein is CASSLGDLQRAGELFF.

This chain uses TRBV7-8 with TRBJ2-7; 10 bases align to TRBD1. This CDR3 has 14 amino acids. From germline, CDR1 is SGHVS and CDR2 FQNEAQ. The trim removed 8 bases at V and 3 bases at J, leaving 7 bases unmatched. The CDR3 bases are TGTGCCAGCGTACCGGGACAGGGGTTCTACGAGCAGTACTTC. Amino acids: CASVPGQGFYEQYF.